This T cell receptor beta chain was sequenced in a study of regulatory T cells in long-lasting Graves disease. The CDR3 has 13 residues. Per the germline V gene, CDR1 is MNHEY and CDR2 is SMNVEV (reference sequence). The germline V and J ends were trimmed by 3 bases and 8 bases, with 10 bases remaining between them. This clonotype was recorded at least ten times. The authors built TCR beta libraries using iRepertoire HTBI primers and Arm-PCR of CDR3 regions. TCRdb reanalysed the multiplex PCR reads using MiXCR and keeps one entry per CDR3 protein. The table records some 370,000 distinct CDR3 sequences, 12% of them present only once. Noted time point: newly diagnosed GD, antithyroid drugs for less than 3 months. PBMC RNA served as the TCR library source. This sample was also put to use in a study of T cells in Graves' hyperthyroidism and ophthalmopathy. This second report adds: A 13 V-J model separated ophthalmopathy from stable hyperthyroidism. Ophthalmopathy prediction by the model preceded onset by a median about 6 months.

The rearrangement uses TRBV27 and TRBJ1-4; D ambiguous. The sample here was peripheral blood mononuclear cells (PBMCs), taken at new diagnosis, from a patient treated with antithyroid drugs. The clonotype comes from a woman between 18 and 30 years old with Graves disease. CDR3 in DNA: TGTGCCAGCAGTTTCGGGGTATGGGAAAAACTGTTTTTT. Its translation: CASSFGVWEKLFF.